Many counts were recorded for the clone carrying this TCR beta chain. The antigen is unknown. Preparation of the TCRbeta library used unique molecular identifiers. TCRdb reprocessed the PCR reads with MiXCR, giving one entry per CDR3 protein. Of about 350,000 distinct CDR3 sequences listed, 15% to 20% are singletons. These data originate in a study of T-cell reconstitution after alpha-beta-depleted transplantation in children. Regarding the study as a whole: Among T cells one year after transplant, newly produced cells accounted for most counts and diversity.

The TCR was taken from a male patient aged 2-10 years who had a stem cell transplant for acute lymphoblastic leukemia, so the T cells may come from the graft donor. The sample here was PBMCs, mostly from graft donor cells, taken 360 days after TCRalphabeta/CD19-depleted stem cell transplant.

Here the CDR3 DNA reads TGTGCCAGCAGCCCTGAGGGGGACAACTATCAGCCCCAGCATTTT. This encodes CASSPEGDNYQPQHF. The chain uses TRBV9 and TRBJ1-5; D possibly corresponds to TRBD1 (6 bases). From germline, CDR1 is SGDLS and CDR2 YYNGEE. Between the trimmed V and J ends, which lost 4 bases and 5 bases, there was a span of 16 bases. This CDR3 is 15 amino acids long. The full variable domain, rest sourced from reference TRBV9 and TRBJ1-5, is DSGVTQTPKHLITATGQRVTLRCSPRSGDLSVYWYQQSLDQGLQFLIQYYNGEERAKGNILERFSAQQFPDLHSELNLSSLELGDSALYFCASSPEGDNYQPQHFGDGTRLSIL.